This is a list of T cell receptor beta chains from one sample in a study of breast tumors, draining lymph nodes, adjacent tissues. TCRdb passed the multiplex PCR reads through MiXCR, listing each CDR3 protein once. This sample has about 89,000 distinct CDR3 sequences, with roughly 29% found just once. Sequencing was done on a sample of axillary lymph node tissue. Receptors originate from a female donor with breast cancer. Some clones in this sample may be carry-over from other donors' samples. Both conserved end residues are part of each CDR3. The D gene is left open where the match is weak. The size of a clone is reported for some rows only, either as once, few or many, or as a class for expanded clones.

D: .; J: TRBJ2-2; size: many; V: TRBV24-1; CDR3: CATSDVRTGLGDGELFF; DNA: TGTGCCACCAGTGACGTTAGGACTGGCCTCGGCGACGGGGAGCTGTTTTTT
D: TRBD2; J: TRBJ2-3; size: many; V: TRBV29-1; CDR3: CSSLAGGATDTQYF; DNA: TGCAGCTCCCTAGCGGGGGGGGCCACAGATACGCAGTATTTT
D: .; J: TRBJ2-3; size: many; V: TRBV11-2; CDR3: CASSFVRVGDTQYF; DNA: TGTGCCAGCAGCTTCGTCAGGGTGGGAGATACGCAGTATTTT
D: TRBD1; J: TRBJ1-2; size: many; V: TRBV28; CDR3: CASFFPGTGDGSNYGYTF; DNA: TGTGCCAGCTTCTTTCCCGGGACAGGGGACGGATCGAACTATGGCTACACCTTC
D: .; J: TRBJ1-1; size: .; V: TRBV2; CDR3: CASIAGTEAFF; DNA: TGTGCCAGCATTGCAGGGACTGAAGCTTTCTTT
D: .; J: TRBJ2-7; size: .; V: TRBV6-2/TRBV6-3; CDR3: CASSHLVPSSEQYF; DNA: TGTGCCAGCAGTCACTTGGTCCCATCGAGTGAGCAGTACTTC
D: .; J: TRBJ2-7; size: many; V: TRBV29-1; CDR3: CSAGDPNLSYF; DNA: TGCAGCGCAGGGGACCCAAACCTTTCGTACTTC
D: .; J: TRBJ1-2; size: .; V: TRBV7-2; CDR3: CASSLQGHGYTF; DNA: TGTGCCAGCAGCTTGCAGGGTCATGGCTACACCTTC
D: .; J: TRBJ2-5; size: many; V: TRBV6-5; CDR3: CASSYSGRRDQETQYF; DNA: TGTGCCAGCAGTTACTCGGGTCGGCGGGACCAAGAGACCCAGTACTTC
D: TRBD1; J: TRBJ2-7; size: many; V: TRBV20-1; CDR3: CSARDRLSEQYF; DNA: TGCAGTGCTCGGGACAGGTTATCCGAGCAGTACTTC
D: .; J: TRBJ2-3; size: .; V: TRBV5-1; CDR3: CASSVLRGGDNTDTQYF; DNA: TGCGCCAGCAGCGTGCTTCGGGGCGGGGATAATACAGATACGCAGTATTTT
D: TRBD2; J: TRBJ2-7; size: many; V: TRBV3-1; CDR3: CASSPPGGRPYEQYF; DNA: TGTGCCAGCAGCCCCCCCGGCGGGAGGCCCTACGAGCAGTACTTC
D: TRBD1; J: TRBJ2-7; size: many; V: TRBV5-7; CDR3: CASSPRDRGCYEQYF; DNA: TGTGCCAGCAGTCCCCGGGACAGGGGCTGCTACGAGCAGTACTTC
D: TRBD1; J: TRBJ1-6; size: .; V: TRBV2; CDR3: CASSEDRGYPPLHF; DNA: TGTGCCAGCAGTGAGGACAGGGGGTATCCACCCCTCCACTTT
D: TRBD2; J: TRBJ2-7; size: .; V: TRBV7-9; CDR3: CAGRFQRGDGEQYF; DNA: TGTGCCGGCCGCTTCCAGCGGGGGGACGGCGAGCAGTACTTC
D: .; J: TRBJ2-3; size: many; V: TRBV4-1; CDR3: CASSQGPGEADTQYF; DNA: TGCGCCAGCAGCCAGGGGCCCGGCGAGGCAGATACGCAGTATTTT
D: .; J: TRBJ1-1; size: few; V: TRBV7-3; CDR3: CASSLSGYTEAFF; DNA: TGTGCCAGCAGCTTAAGCGGTTACACTGAAGCTTTCTTT
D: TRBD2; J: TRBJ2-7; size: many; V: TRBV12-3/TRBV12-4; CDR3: CASSTTSGSFYEQYF; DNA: TGTGCCAGCAGTACAACTAGCGGGAGTTTCTACGAGCAGTACTTC
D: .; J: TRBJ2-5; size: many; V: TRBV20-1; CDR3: CSARDRVGSQETQYF; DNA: TGCAGTGCTAGAGATCGGGTCGGTAGCCAAGAGACCCAGTACTTC
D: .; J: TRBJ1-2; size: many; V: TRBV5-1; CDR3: CASSPWGTSGYTF; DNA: TGCGCCAGCAGCCCCTGGGGGACGAGTGGCTACACCTTC
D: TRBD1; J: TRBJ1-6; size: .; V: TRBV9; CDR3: CASSESGTGLWAPLHF; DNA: TGTGCCAGCAGCGAGTCGGGGACAGGGTTATGGGCTCCCCTCCACTTT
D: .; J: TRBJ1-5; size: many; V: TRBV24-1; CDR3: CATSDLSQSNQPQHF; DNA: TGTGCCACCAGTGATCTTAGCCAGAGCAATCAGCCCCAGCATTTT
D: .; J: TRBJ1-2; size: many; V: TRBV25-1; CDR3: CASSGDGRYGYTF; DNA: TGTGCCAGCAGTGGGGACGGCCGCTATGGCTACACCTTC
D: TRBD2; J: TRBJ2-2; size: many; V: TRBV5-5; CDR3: CATDRGTINTGELFF; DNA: TGTGCCACGGACCGGGGGACTATCAACACCGGGGAGCTGTTTTTT
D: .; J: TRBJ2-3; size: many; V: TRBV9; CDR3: CASSVPGGLGTQYF; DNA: TGTGCCAGCAGCGTACCTGGGGGATTAGGTACGCAGTATTTT
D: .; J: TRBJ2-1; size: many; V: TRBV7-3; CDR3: CASSSGRDNEQFF; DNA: TGTGCCAGCAGTTCGGGACGGGACAATGAGCAGTTCTTC
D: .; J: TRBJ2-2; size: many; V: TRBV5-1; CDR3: CASSLPQGGTGELFF; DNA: TGCGCCAGCAGCTTGCCACAGGGGGGGACCGGGGAGCTGTTTTTT
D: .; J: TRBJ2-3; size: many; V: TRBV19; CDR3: CASSGTVGPDTQYF; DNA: TGTGCCAGTAGTGGCACAGTAGGACCAGATACGCAGTATTTT
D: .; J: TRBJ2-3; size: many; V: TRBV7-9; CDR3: CASTWGETDTQYF; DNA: TGTGCCAGCACCTGGGGGGAGACAGATACGCAGTATTTT
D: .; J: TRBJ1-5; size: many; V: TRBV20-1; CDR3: CSARDAGRKDQPQHF; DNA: TGCAGTGCTAGAGATGCGGGCAGGAAAGATCAGCCCCAGCATTTT
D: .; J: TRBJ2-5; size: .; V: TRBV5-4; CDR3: CAGGGTQYF; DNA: TGTGCCGGAGGGGGTACCCAGTACTTC
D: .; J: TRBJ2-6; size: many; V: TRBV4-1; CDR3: CASSPRGSGANVLTF; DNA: TGCGCCAGCAGCCCCCGAGGCTCTGGGGCCAACGTCCTGACTTTC
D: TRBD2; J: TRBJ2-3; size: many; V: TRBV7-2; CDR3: CASSFLAGDTDTQYF; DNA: TGTGCCAGCAGCTTTCTAGCGGGAGACACAGATACGCAGTATTTT
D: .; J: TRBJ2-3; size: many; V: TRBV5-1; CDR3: CASSLLEISQNTQYF; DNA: TGCGCCAGCAGCTTGCTTGAGATTAGCCAGAATACGCAGTATTTT
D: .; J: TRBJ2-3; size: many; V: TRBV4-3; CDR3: CASSQDFLISTDTQYF; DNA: TGCGCCAGCAGCCAAGATTTCCTCATTAGCACAGATACGCAGTATTTT
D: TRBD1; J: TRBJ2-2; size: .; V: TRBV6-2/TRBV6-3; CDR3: CASSFDTGVSAGTGELFF; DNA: TGTGCCAGCAGTTTTGACACAGGGGTCTCCGCGGGCACCGGGGAGCTGTTTTTT
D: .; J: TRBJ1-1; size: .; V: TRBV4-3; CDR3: CASSQDFGIAAFF; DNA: TGCGCCAGCAGCCAAGATTTCGGAATCGCAGCTTTCTTT
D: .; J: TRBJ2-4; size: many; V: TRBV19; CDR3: CASSTAGSRNIQYF; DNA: TGTGCCAGTAGTACAGCTGGGTCCCGAAACATTCAGTACTTC
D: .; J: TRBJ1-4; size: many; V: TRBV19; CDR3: CASSISRSNEKLFF; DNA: TGTGCCAGTAGTATTTCCCGTTCTAATGAAAAACTGTTTTTT
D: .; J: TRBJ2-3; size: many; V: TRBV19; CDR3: CASSRGLGVTDTQYF; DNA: TGTGCCAGTAGCCGCGGATTGGGTGTCACAGATACGCAGTATTTT
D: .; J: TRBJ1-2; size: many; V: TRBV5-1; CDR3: CASSIKGVTYGYTF; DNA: TGCGCCAGCAGCATAAAGGGGGTTACCTATGGCTACACCTTC
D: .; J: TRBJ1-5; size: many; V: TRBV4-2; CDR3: CASSPWTGEGNQPQHF; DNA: TGTGCCAGCAGCCCCTGGACTGGGGAGGGCAATCAGCCCCAGCATTTT
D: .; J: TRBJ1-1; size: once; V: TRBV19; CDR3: CASSPTPGVQTEASF; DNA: TGTGCCAGTAGTCCCACCCCGGGCGTACAGACTGAAGCTTCCTTT
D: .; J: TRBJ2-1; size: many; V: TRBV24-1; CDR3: CATSDLADSNEQFF; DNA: TGTGCCACCAGTGATTTGGCAGACTCCAATGAGCAGTTCTTC
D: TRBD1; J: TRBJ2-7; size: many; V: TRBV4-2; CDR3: CASSHPGQGAYEQYF; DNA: TGTGCCAGCAGCCACCCGGGACAGGGGGCCTACGAGCAGTACTTC
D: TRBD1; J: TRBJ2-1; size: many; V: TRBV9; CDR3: CASSPGDRPNNEQFF; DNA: TGTGCCAGCAGCCCTGGGGACAGGCCGAACAATGAGCAGTTCTTC
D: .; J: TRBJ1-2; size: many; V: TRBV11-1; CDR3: CASSLGRDYGYTF; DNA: TGTGCCAGCAGCTTAGGAAGGGACTATGGCTACACCTTC
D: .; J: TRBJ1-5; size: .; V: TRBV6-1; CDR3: CASSAGTSNQPQHF; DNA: TGTGCCAGCAGCGCCGGGACGAGCAATCAGCCCCAGCATTTT
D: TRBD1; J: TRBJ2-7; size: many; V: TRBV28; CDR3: CASRETGGREQYF; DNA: TGTGCCAGCAGGGAAACAGGGGGACGGGAGCAGTACTTC
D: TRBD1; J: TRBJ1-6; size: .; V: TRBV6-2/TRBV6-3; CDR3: CASSYSTGGNLNSPLHF; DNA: TGTGCCAGCAGTTACTCGACAGGGGGCAATTTGAATTCACCCCTCCACTTT
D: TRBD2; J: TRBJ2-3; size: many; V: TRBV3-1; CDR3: CASTLAGGRADTQYF; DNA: TGTGCCAGCACCTTAGCGGGAGGGAGGGCAGATACGCAGTATTTT
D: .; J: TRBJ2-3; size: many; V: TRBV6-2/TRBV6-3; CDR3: CASSTPRGGRGDTQYF; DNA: TGTGCCAGCAGTACCCCCAGGGGAGGCAGAGGAGATACGCAGTATTTT
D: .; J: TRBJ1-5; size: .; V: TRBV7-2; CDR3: CASSGGVGEQPQHF; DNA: TGTGCCAGCAGCGGGGGGGTTGGTGAACAGCCCCAGCATTTT
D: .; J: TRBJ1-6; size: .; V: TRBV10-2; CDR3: CVSNRGQEDSPLHF; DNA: TGCGTCAGCAATCGGGGCCAGGAGGATTCACCCCTCCACTTT
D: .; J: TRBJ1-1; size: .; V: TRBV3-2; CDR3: CASSRPRGWNTEAFF; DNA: TGTGCCAGCAGCCGGCCGAGGGGATGGAACACTGAAGCTTTCTTT
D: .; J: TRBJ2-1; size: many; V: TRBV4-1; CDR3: CASSQGRTNNEQFF; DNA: TGCGCCAGCAGCCAAGGTCGGACTAACAATGAGCAGTTCTTC
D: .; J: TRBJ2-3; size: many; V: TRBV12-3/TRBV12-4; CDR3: CASSRTDTQYF; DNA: TGTGCCAGCAGTCGAACAGATACGCAGTATTTT